This TCR beta chain was sequenced during a study of blood T cells in healthy people across ages. Study-level points and caveats: Naive CD4+ cells and diversity were both higher in long-lived donors than in aged donors. TCR beta diversity per million T cells fell roughly linearly with age. The CMV status of each donor remained undetermined, and this could have confounded shifts in expanded clonotypes.

CDR3 length: 12 residues. Germline V gives CDR1 SGHTA, CDR2 FQGNSA. Trimming took off 5 bases at V and 7 bases at J, with 10 bases between the two ends. In regard to this clonotype: Its antigen remains unidentified.

For the second PCR, which ran for about 7 to 11 cycles, a sample-barcoded 5' primer and a J-beta primer mix were used. All cDNA molecules were each tagged by a template-switch adaptor with 12 random nucleotides. TCRdb ran MiXCR on the 5' RACE reads and lists one entry per CDR3 protein. Of 1.5 million to 1.8 million distinct CDR3 sequences in the sample, roughly 43% were seen once. The TCR comes from a woman aged 18-29 years in good health. The V call is TRBV7-2, the J call TRBJ2-3; D gene ambiguous. Sequenced: blood. CDR3 loop: CASSLRRNTQYF. For the CDR3, the DNA is TGTGCCAGCAGCCTGAGGCGGAATACGCAGTATTTT.